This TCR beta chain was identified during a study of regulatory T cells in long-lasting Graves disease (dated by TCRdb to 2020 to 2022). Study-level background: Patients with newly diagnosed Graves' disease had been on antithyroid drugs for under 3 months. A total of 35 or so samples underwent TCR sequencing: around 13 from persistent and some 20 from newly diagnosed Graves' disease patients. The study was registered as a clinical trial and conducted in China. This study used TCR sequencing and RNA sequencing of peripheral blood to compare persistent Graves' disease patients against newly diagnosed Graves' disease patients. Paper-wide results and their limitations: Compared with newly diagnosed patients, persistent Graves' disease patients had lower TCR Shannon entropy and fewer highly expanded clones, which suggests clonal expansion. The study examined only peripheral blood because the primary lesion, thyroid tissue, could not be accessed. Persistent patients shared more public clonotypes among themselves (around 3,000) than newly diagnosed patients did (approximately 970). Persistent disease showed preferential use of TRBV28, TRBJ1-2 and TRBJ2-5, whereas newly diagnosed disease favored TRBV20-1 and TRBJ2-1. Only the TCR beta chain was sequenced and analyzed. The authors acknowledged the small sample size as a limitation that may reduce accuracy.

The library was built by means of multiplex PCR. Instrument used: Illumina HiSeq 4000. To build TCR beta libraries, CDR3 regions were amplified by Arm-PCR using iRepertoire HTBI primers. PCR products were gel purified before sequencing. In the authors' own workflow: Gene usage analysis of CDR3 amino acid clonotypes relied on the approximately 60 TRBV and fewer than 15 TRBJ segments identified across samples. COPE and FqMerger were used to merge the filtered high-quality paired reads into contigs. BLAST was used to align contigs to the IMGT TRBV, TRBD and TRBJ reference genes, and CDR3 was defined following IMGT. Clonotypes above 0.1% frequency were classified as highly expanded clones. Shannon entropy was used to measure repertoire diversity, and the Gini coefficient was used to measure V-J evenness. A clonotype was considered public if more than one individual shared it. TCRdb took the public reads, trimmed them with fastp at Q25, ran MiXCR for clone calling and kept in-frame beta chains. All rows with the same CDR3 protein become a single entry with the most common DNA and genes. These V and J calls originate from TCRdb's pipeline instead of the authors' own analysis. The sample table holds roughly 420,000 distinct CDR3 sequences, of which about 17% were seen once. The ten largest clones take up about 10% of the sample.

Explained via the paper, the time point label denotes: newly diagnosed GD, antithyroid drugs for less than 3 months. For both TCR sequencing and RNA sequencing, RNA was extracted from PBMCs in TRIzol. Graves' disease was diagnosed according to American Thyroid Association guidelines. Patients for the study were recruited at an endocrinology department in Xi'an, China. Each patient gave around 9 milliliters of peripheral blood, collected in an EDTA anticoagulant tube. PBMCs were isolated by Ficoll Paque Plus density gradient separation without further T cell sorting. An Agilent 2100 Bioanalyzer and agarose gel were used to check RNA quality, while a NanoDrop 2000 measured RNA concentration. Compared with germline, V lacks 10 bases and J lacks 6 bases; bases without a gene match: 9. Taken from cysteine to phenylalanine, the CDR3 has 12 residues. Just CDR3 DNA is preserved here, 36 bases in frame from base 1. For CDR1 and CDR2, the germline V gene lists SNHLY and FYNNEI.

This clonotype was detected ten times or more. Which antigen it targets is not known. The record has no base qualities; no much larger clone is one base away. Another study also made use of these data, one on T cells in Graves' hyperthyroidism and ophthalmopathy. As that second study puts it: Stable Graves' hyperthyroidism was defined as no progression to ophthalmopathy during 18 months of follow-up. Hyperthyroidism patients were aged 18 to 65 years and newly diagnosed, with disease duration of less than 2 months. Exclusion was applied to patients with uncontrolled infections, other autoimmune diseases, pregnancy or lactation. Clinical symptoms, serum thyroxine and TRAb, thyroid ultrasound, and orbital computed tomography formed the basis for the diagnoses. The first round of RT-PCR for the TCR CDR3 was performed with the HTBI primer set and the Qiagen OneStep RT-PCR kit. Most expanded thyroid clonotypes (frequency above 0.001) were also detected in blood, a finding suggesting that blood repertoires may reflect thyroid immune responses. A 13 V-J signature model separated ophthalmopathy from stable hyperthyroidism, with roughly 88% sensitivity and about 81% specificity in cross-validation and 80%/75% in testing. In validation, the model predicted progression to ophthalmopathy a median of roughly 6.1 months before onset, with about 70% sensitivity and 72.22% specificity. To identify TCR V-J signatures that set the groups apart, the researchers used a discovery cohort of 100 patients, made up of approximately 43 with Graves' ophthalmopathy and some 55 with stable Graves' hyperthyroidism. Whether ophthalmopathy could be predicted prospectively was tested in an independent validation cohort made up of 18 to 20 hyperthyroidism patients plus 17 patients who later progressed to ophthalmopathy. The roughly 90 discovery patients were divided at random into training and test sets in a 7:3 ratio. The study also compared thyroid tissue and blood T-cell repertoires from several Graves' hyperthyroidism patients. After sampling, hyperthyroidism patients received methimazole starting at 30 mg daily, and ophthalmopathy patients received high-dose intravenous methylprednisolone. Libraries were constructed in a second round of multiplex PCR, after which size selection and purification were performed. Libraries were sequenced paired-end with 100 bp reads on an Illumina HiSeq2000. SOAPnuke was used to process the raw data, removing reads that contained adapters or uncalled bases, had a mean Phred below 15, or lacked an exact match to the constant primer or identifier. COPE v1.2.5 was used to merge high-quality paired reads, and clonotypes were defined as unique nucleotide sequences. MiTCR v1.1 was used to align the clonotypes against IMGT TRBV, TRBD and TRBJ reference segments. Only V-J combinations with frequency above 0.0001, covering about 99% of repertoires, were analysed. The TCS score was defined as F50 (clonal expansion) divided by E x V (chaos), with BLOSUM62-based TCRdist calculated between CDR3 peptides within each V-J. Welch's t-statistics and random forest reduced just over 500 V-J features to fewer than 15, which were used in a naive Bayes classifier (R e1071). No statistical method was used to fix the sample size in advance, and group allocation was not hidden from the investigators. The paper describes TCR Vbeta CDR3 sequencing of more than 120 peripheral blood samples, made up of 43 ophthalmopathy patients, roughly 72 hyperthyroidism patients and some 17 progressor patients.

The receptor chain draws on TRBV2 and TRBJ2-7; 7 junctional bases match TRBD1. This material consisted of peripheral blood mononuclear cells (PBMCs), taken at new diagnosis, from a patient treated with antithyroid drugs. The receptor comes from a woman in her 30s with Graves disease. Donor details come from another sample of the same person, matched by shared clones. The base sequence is TGTGCCACCGAACAGGGGCCGGGCGAGCAGTACTTC. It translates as CATEQGPGEQYF.